One T cell receptor beta chain is described in this entry. The germline V gene encodes CDR1 SGHRS and CDR2 YFSETQ. The CDR3 has 13 amino acids. V lost 5 bases to trimming and J lost 5 bases, with 13 bases between them. The table came from immunoSEQ multiplex PCR; TCRdb's copy has only in-frame clones and leaves some out. The sample consists of 50,000 or so clones, roughly 91% of them appearing once. The data are from a study of T cell changes during pregnancy in multiple sclerosis. The rearrangement joins TRBV5-1 to TRBJ2-5, with a weak D call TRBD1 (5 bases). The clonotype originates from a female donor with multiple sclerosis, enrolled in a pregnancy study. Source: CD4+ T cells from peripheral blood mononuclear cells, taken in the second trimester of pregnancy. The CDR3 reads CASRVTVQETQYF. CDR3 DNA sequence: TGCGCCAGCAGAGTGACAGTTCAGGAGACCCAGTACTTC. Together with reference TRBV5-1 and TRBJ2-5, the CDR3 gives the full variable domain: KAGVTQTPRYLIKTRGQQVTLSCSPISGHRSVSWYQQTPGQGLQFLFEYFSETQRNKGNFPGRFSGRQFSNSRSEMNVSTLELGDSALYLCASRVTVQETQYFGPGTRLLVL.